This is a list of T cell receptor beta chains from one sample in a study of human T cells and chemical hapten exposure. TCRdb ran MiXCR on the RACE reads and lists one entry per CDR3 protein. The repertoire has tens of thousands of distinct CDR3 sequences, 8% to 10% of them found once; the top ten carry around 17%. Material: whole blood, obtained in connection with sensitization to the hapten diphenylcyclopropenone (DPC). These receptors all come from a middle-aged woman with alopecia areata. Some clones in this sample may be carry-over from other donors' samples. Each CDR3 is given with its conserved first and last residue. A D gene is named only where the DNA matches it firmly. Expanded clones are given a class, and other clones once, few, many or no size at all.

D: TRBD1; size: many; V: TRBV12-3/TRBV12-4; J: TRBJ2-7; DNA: TGTGCCAGCAGTTTAAGACAGGGGTCCTACGAGCAGTACTTC; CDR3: CASSLRQGSYEQYF
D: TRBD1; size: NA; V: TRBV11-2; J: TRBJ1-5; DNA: TGTGCCAGCTACCGGGCCCCCGGGACAGGGGTGAGTCAGCCCCAGCATTTT; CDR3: CASYRAPGTGVSQPQHF
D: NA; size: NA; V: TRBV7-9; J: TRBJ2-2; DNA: TGTGCCAGCAGCCTTAAGGGTCCCGGGGAGCTGTTTTTT; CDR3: CASSLKGPGELFF
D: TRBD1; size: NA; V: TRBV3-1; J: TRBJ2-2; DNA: TGTGCCAGCAGCCAACGACAGGGTTACGGTTCCAACACCGGGGAGCTGTTTTTT; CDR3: CASSQRQGYGSNTGELFF
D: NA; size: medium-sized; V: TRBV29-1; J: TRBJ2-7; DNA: TGCAGCGTTGAGACCGGGGGCGTCTACGAGCAGTACTTC; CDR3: CSVETGGVYEQYF
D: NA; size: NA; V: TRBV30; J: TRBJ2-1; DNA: TGTGCCTGGACTGCACTGTACGGCACCTACAATGAGCAGTTCTTC; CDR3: CAWTALYGTYNEQFF
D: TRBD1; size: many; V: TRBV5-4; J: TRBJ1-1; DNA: TGTGCCAGCAGCTTTATTACAGGGGTTAGGACTGAAGCTTTCTTT; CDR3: CASSFITGVRTEAFF
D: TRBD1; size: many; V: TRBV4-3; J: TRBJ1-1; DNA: TGCGCCAGCAGCCAAGGACAGGGACTTGGCACTGAAGCTTTCTTT; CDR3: CASSQGQGLGTEAFF
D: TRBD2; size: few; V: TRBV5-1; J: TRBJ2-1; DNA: TGCGCCAGCAGCTTGGAGGGGCGGGGGTACAATGAGCAGTTCTTC; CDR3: CASSLEGRGYNEQFF
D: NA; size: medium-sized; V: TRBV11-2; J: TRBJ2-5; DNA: TGTGCCAGCAGCTTAGTCGGAGAGACCCAGTACTTC; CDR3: CASSLVGETQYF
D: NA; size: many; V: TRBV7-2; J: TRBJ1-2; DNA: TGTGCCAACAGCTTTCCTAACTATGGCTACACCTTC; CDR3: CANSFPNYGYTF
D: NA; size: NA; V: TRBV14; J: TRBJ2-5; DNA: TGTGCCAGCAGCCTCGGAACCTCAACCTCGTACCAAGAGACCCAGTACTTC; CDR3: CASSLGTSTSYQETQYF
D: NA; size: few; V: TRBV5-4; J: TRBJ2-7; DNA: TGTGCCAGCAGCTTGGGTCAGGGCGAGCAGTACTTC; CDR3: CASSLGQGEQYF
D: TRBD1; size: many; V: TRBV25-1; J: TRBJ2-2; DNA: TGTGCCAGCAGTGATCTCCCGGGACAGGGGGGAGCCGGGGAGCTGTTTTTT; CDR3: CASSDLPGQGGAGELFF
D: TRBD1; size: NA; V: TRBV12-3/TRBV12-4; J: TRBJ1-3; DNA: TGTGCCAGCAGTTTATCGGGACAGTCGAGCTCTGGAAACACCATATATTTT; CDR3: CASSLSGQSSSGNTIYF
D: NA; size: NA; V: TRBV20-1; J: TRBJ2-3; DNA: TGCAGTGCTAGGGTAGGAGATACGCAGTATTTT; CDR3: CSARVGDTQYF
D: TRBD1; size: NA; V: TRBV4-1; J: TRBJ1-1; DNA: TGCGCCAGCAGCCAAGAACCTCCAGGGGGGGGAACTGAAGCTTTCTTT; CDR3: CASSQEPPGGGTEAFF
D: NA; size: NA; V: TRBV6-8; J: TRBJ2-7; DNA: TGTGCCAGCAGTTATATCCAGCGAGAGGCCTACGAGCAGTACTTC; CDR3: CASSYIQREAYEQYF
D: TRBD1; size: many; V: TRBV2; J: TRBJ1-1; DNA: TGTGCCAGCAGGCCGGACAGGGGGAACACTGAAGCTTTCTTT; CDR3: CASRPDRGNTEAFF
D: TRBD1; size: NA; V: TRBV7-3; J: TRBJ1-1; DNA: TGTGCCAGCAGCTTATTGGGGACAGGGAACACTGAAGCTTTCTTT; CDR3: CASSLLGTGNTEAFF
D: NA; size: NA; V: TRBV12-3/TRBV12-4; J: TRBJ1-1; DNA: TGTGCCAGCGACTGGGCCAGGGTGAACACTGAAGCTTTCTTT; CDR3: CASDWARVNTEAFF
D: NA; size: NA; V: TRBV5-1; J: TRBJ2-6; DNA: TGCGCCAGCAGCTTGGGGTCAGGGCTCTCTGGGGCCAACGTCCTGACTTTC; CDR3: CASSLGSGLSGANVLTF
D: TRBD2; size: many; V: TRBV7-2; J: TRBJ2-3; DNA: TGTGCCAGCACCCCCAGGCGGCTAGCGGGGGGCCCCAGCACAGATACGCAGTATTTT; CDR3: CASTPRRLAGGPSTDTQYF
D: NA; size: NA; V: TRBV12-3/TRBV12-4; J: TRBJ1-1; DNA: TGTACCAGCAGTTTAGACAGCTTGAACACTGAAGCTTTCTTT; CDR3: CTSSLDSLNTEAFF
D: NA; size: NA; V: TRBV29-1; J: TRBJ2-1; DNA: TGCAGCTCCCGCCGGGACTCTGAGCAGTTCTTC; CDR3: CSSRRDSEQFF
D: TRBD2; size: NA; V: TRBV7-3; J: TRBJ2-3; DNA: TGTGCCAGCAGCCCCCAAGCGGGAGGAGCGAATACGCAGTATTTT; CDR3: CASSPQAGGANTQYF
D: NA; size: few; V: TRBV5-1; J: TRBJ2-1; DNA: TGCGCCAGCAGCACCCCCAACGACAATGAGCAGTTCTTC; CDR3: CASSTPNDNEQFF
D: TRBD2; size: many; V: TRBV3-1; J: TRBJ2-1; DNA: TGTGCCAGCAGCCCGTCGGAGCGGGGGAATTTCAATGAGCAGTTCTTC; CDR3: CASSPSERGNFNEQFF
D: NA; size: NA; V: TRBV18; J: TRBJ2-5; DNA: TGTGCCAGCTCACCGGGCGGAGAGACCCAGTACTTC; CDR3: CASSPGGETQYF
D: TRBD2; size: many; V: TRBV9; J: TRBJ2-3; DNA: TGTGCCAGCAGCGGGACTAGCGGGGGACCCACAGATACGCAGTATTTT; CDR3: CASSGTSGGPTDTQYF
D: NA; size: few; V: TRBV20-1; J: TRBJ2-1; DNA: TGCAGTGCTAGAGATCAGGCGCGAACCTACAATGAGCAGTTCTTC; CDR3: CSARDQARTYNEQFF
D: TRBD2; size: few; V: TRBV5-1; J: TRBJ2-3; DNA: TGCGCCAGCAGCTCAACCCGAGGGACTAGCCCTGGCACAGATACGCAGTATTTT; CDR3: CASSSTRGTSPGTDTQYF
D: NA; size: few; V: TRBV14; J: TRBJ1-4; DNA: TGTGCCAGCAGCCACTACCAGGGGAAAGGGGAAAAACTGTTTTTT; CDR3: CASSHYQGKGEKLFF
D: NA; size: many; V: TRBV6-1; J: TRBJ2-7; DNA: TGTGCCAGCAGTGAATCCGAGTTGGGGGCCTTGAACGAGCAGTACTTC; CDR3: CASSESELGALNEQYF
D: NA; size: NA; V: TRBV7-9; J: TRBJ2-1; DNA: TGTGCCAGCAGCTCCACTCTGGGAAAACGGGATGAGCAGTTCTTC; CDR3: CASSSTLGKRDEQFF
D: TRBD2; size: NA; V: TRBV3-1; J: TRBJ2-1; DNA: TGTGCCAGCAGCCAAACGCCAGTAAGCGGGGGAGCGTTCTTC; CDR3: CASSQTPVSGGAFF
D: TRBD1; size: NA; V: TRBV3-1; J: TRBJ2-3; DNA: TGTGCCAGCAGCCAAGATCTGTGGACAGGGTCGGTCACAGATACGCAGTATTTT; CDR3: CASSQDLWTGSVTDTQYF
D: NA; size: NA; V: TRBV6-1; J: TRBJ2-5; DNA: TGTGCCAGCAGCAACCCCCACAGGGCCCAAGAGACCCAGTACTTC; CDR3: CASSNPHRAQETQYF
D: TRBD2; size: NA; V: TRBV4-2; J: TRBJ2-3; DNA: TGTGCCAGCAGCTGGGGGGGGACGGATACGCAGTATTTT; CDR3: CASSWGGTDTQYF
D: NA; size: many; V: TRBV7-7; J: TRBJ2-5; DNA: TGTGCCAGCAGCTTACATGAGACGAAACGTCCCCAGTACTTC; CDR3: CASSLHETKRPQYF
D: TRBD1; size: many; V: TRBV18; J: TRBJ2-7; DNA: TGTGCCAGCTCAGACAGGGGGCCCTACGAGCAGTACTTC; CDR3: CASSDRGPYEQYF
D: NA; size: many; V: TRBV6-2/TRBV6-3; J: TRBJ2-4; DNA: TGTGCCAGCAGTTACGGACAGACGTCGGACATTCAGTACTTC; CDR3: CASSYGQTSDIQYF
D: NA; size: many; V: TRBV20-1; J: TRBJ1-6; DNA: TGCAGTGCTAGAGTTAGGTTGACGGCGTATAATTCACCCCTCCACTTT; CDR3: CSARVRLTAYNSPLHF
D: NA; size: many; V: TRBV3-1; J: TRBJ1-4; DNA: TGTGCCAGCAGCCACAGGGGCGTTATTAATGAAAAACTGTTTTTT; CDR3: CASSHRGVINEKLFF
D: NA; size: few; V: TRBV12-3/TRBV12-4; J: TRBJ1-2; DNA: TGTGCCAGCAGTGCCGCCTTGGAGGGGTCCTACACCTTC; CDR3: CASSAALEGSYTF
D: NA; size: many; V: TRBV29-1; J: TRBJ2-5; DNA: TGCAGCGTTGATGTCCTGGGACAAGAGACCCAGTACTTC; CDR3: CSVDVLGQETQYF
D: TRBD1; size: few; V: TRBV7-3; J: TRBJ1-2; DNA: TGTGCCAGCAGCTTATTCGGGACAGGGGGCCCCGGAACAGGAGGCTACACCTTC; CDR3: CASSLFGTGGPGTGGYTF
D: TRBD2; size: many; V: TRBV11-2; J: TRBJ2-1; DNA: TGTGCCAGCAGCTCAAGCGGGGGGGGTTTCTTC; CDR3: CASSSSGGGFF
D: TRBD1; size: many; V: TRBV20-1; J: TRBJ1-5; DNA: TGCAGTGCTAGAGATCTCCGGGACAGCATTTATAGCAATCAGCCCCAGCATTTT; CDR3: CSARDLRDSIYSNQPQHF
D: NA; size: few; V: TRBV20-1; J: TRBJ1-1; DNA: TGCAGTGCCCATACTCAAGAGGACCTTACGGCTGAAGCTTTCTTT; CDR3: CSAHTQEDLTAEAFF
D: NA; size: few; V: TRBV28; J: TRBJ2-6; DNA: TGTGCCAGCAGCCGGGATAGCTCTGGGGCCAACGTCCTGACTTTC; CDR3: CASSRDSSGANVLTF